These 16 T cell receptor beta chains share one sample of origin, sequenced in a study of shared clonotypes between healthy human individuals. Here immunoSEQ multiplex PCR was the method, and the copy in TCRdb shows in-frame clones only, minus some. The sample yields about 2.4 million clones, 90% to 95% seen once. Sequencing was performed on naive CD4+ T cells sorted from blood. The sample's subset: CD45RA+ positively selected. The receptors here all came from a man between 18 and 29 years old in good health.

About this clone: Other DNA sequences from this sample encode an identical CDR3 as well. V is TRBV4-3 and J is TRBJ2-1; 14 nucleotides line up with TRBD2. The trim removed 0 bases at V and 7 bases at J, leaving 2 bases unmatched. Germline loops: CDR1 LGHNA, CDR2 YSLEER. The CDR3 is made up of 16 amino acids. The DNA of the CDR3 is TGCGCCAGCAGCCAAGAGGGACTAGCGGGAGAGAATGAGCAGTTCTTC. Translating gives CASSQEGLAGENEQFF.

The table lists this clone with a few counts. The rearrangement uses TRBV6-1 and TRBJ1-1; unclear D gene. Trimming left V 2 bases short and J 11 bases short, with 15 bases between. The CDR3 has 13 amino acids. Germline V lookup: CDR1 MNHNS, CDR2 SASEGT. This CDR3 is CASSEYHGIGAFF. The CDR3 nucleotides read TGTGCCAGCAGTGAATATCACGGAATAGGGGCTTTCTTT.

This clone has just one count. V usage is TRBV28 and J usage is TRBJ1-2; D is possibly TRBD1 (6 bases). The CDR3 is 12 amino acids. Germline CDR1 and CDR2: MDHEN and SYDVKM. Trimming cost V 8 bases and J 4 bases, with 11 bases left between them. Here the CDR3 DNA reads TGTGCCAGCCGTCGGGGGCCCTATGGCTACACCTTC. Its translation: CASRRGPYGYTF.

This sequence joins TRBV5-4 and TRBJ2-3; no clear D gene. The CDR3 is 14 amino acids. The ends were cut back, 4 bases at V and 1 base at J, with 10 bases in the middle. The germline gives CDR1 SGHNT, CDR2 YYREEE (reference sequence). The CDR3 DNA is TGTGCCAGCAGCCCAACGGGTGGCACAGATACGCAGTATTTT. Translated: CASSPTGGTDTQYF.

The rearrangement joins TRBV29-1 to TRBJ2-7; the match to TRBD2 covers 9 bases. The V gene's germline CDR1 is SQVTM and CDR2 ANQGSEA. Unmatched junction bases numbered 6, after V lost 4 bases and J lost 5 bases. The CDR3 contains 13 residues. The DNA of the CDR3 is TGCAGCGTTGGCGCCCGACTAGCGGACGAGCAGTACTTC. Protein sequence: CSVGARLADEQYF.

The sample holds a few counts of this clone. The genes are TRBV19 and TRBJ1-2; TRBD1 aligns across 10 bases. This CDR3 contains 15 residues. V gave up 3 bases and J gave up 3 bases; unmatched junction bases: 4. Germline lookup yields CDR1 LNHDA and CDR2 SQIVND (reference sequence). CDR3 protein: CASSIWGTGDYGYTF. In nucleotides, the CDR3 is TGTGCCAGTAGTATTTGGGGGACAGGGGACTATGGCTACACCTTC.

This clone has only a few counts. The rearrangement links TRBV19 to TRBJ1-1; the D is unclear. The V gene's germline CDR1 is LNHDA and CDR2 SQIVND (reference sequence). V lost 6 bases and J lost 4, with 12 bases in between. The CDR3 is 13 amino acids. In DNA, the CDR3 is TGTGCCAGTAGGGGCCCCAAGGGCACTGAAGCTTTCTTT. Translated, it gives CASRGPKGTEAFF.

The gene calls are TRBV4-3 and TRBJ2-5; 10 bases are shared with TRBD2. The CDR3 has 16 residues. The V gene end was trimmed by 2 bases and the J gene end by 5 bases; junction bases not matched to a gene: 8. Germline V gives CDR1 LGHNA, CDR2 YSLEER. CDR3 residues: CASSQSLAGAWETQYF. In nucleotides, the CDR3 is TGCGCCAGCAGCCAATCTCTAGCGGGAGCTTGGGAGACCCAGTACTTC.

This sequence joins TRBV11-2 and TRBJ2-5, with TRBD2 matching 13 bases. J gave up 5 bases and V 6 bases, and 9 bases lay outside the gene matches. The CDR3 consists of 16 residues. The germline CDR1 and CDR2 sequences are SGHAT and FQNNGV. The CDR3 is CASSLGLAGVGETQYF. The CDR3 nucleotides are TGTGCCAGCAGTCTTGGACTAGCGGGAGTAGGTGAGACCCAGTACTTC.

The rearrangement joins TRBV21-1 to TRBJ1-5; the table's D gene call, TRBD1, was not cross checked with the DNA. TRBV21-1 is shown as a pseudogene. The CDR3 is made up of 17 amino acids. The CDR3 protein is CASSKEGDRGLPMAQHF. CDR3 nucleotide sequence: TGTGCCAGCAGCAAAGAAGGGGACAGGGGGCTCCCTATGGCCCAGCATTTT.

This chain connects TRBV5-1 to TRBJ2-1; 9 bases are shared with TRBD2. The V and J ends lost 2 bases and 4 bases, in that order; junction bases with no gene match: 7. Germline assignment: CDR1 SGHRS and CDR2 YFSETQ. This CDR3 is built from 16 residues. CDR3 bases: TGCGCCAGCAGCTTACCACTAGCGGGCCGATACAATGAGCAGTTCTTC. Translation: CASSLPLAGRYNEQFF.

There are a few counts of this clone. The chain joins TRBV5-1 to TRBJ1-1, with a possible D match to TRBD1 (5 bases). The germline V gene has CDR1 SGHRS and CDR2 YFSETQ. Trimming shortened V by 4 bases and J by 1 base, and 11 bases separated the two germline ends. The CDR3 has 14 amino acids. CDR3 bases: TGCGCCAGCAGCAGCGCCACAGGGAACACTGAAGCTTTCTTT. Its protein is CASSSATGNTEAFF.

This chain joins TRBV11-2 and TRBJ2-3; D may correspond to TRBD1 or TRBD2 (5 bases each). The CDR3 has 14 residues. V lost 5 bases to trimming and J lost 6 bases, with 15 bases between them. The germline gives CDR1 SGHAT, CDR2 FQNNGV. The DNA of the CDR3 is TGTGCCAGCAGCCCCAGGGAGCGGCGGGATACGCAGTATTTT. This encodes CASSPRERRDTQYF.

The chain has TRBV28 and TRBJ2-3, with TRBD1 matching 8 bases. Germline trimming cut 8 bases from V and 0 bases from J; bases unmatched to any gene: 1. This CDR3 has 13 residues. Germline lookup yields CDR1 MDHEN and CDR2 SYDVKM. The CDR3 sequence: CASGDRSTDTQYF. CDR3 sequence (DNA): TGTGCCAGCGGGGACAGGAGCACAGATACGCAGTATTTT.

To note about this clone: Different DNA sequences within this sample yield the same CDR3. The chain links TRBV5-1 to TRBJ1-3; tentatively, D is TRBD1 (6 bases). CDR1 is SGHRS, CDR2 YFSETQ, per germline. This CDR3 has 13 amino acids. Trimming removed 0 bases from V and 7 bases from J, with 8 bases in between. In nucleotides, the CDR3 is TGCGCCAGCAGCTTGGAGGGGGGGAACACCATATATTTT. Translating it yields CASSLEGGNTIYF.

The rearrangement uses TRBV5-4 and TRBJ2-7; no clear D gene. V shed 1 base and J shed 1 base, with 15 bases lying between them. The CDR3 has 16 residues. Germline values: CDR1 SGHNT, CDR2 YYREEE (reference sequence). CDR3 amino acids: CASSLPHRGSSYEQYF. CDR3 nucleotide sequence: TGTGCCAGCAGCTTGCCTCACCGTGGCAGTTCCTACGAGCAGTACTTC.